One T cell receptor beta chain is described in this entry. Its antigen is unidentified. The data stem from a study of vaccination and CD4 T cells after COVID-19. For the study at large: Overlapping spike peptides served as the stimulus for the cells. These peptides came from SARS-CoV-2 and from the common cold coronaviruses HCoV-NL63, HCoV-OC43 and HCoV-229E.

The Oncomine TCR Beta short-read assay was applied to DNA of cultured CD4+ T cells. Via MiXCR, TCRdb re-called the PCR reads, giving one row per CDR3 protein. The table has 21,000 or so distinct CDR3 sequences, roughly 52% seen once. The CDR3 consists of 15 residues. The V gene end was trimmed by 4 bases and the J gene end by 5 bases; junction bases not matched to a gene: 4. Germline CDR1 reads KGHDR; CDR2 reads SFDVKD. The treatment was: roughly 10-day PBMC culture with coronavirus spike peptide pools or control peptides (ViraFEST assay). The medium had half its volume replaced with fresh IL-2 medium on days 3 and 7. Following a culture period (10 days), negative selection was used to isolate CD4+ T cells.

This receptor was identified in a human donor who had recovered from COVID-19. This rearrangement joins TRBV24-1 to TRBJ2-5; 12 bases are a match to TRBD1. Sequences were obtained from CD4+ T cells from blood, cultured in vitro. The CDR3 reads CATSDGTGGAETQYF. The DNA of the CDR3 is TGTGCCACCAGTGACGGGACAGGGGGCGCGGAGACCCAGTACTTC.